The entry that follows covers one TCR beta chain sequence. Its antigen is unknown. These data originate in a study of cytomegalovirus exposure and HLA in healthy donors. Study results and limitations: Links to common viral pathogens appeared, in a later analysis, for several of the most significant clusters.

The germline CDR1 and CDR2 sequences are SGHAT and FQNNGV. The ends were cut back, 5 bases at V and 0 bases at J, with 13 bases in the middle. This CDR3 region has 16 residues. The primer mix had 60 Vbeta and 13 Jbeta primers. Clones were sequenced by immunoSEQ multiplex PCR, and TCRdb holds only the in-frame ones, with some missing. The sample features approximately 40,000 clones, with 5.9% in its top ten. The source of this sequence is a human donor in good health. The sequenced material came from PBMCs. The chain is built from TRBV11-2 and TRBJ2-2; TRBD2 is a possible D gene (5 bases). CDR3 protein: CASSRGYVANTGELFF. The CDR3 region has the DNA TGTGCCAGCAGCCGCGGGTATGTCGCGAACACCGGGGAGCTGTTTTTT.